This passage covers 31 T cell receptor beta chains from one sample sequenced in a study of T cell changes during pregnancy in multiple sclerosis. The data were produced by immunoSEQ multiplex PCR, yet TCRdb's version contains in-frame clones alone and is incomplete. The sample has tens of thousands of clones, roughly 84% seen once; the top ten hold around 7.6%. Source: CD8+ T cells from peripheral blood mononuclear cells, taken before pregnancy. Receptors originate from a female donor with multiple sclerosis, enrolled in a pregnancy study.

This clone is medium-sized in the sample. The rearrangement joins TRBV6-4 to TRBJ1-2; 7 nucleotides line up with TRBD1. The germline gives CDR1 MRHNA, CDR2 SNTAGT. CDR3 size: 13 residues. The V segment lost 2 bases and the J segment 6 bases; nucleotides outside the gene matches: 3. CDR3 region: CASSDGDSHGYTF. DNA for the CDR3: TGTGCCAGCAGTGACGGGGACAGTCATGGCTACACCTTC.

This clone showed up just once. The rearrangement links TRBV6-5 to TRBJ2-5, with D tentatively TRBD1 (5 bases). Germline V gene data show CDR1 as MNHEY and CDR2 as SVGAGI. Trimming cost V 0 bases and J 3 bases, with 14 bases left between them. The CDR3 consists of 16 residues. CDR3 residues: CASSYSISGWEETQYF. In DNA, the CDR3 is TGTGCCAGCAGTTACTCGATATCAGGGTGGGAAGAGACCCAGTACTTC.

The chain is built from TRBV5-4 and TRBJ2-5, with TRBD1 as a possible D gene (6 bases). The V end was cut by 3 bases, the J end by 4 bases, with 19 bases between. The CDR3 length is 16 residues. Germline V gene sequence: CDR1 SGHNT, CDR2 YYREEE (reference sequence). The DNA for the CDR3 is TGTGCCAGCAGCTCCTACACTACAGGGATGGGAGAGACCCAGTACTTC. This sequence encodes CASSSYTTGMGETQYF.

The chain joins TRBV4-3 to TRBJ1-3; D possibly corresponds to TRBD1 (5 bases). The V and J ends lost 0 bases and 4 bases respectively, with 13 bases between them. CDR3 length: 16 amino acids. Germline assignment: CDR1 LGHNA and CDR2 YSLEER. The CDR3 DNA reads TGCGCCAGCAGCCAAGAAAGCGGGGGTTTCGGAAACACCATATATTTT. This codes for CASSQESGGFGNTIYF.

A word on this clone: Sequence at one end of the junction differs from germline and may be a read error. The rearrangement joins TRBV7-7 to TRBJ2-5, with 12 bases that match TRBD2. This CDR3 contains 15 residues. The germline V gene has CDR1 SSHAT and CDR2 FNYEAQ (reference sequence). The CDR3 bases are TGTGCTAGCAGCCAGACTAGCGGGAGCCTAGAGACCCAGTACTTC. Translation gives CASSQTSGSLETQYF.

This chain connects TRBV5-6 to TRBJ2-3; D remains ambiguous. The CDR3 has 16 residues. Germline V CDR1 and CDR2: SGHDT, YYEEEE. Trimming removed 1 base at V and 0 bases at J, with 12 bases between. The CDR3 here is CASSLLVTASTDTQYF. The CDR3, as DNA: TGTGCCAGCAGCTTGTTAGTTACAGCTAGCACAGATACGCAGTATTTT.

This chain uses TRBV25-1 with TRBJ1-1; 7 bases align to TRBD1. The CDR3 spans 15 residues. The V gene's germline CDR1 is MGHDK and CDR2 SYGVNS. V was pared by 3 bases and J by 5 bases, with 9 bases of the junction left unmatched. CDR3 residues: CASSDFNRGVTEAFF. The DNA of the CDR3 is TGTGCCAGCAGTGATTTCAACAGGGGAGTTACTGAAGCTTTCTTT.

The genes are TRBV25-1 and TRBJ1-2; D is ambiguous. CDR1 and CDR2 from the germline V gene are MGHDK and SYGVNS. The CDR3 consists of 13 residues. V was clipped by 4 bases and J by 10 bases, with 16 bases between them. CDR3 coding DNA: TGTGCCAGCAGTGTCGCCAGGAACGATGACTACACCTTC. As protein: CASSVARNDDYTF.

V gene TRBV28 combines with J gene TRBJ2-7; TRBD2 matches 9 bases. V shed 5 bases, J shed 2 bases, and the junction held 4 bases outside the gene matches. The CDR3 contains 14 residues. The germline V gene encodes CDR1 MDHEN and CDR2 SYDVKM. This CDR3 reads CASSRTSETYEQYF. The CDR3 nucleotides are TGTGCCAGCAGTCGGACTAGCGAGACCTACGAGCAGTACTTC.

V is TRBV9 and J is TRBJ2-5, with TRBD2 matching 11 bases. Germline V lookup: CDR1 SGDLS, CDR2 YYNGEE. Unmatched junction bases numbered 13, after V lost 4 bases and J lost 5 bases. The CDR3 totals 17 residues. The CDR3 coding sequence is TGTGCCAGCAGCTCCTCAAGGGCTAGCGGGAGGTGGGAGACCCAGTACTTC. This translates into CASSSSRASGRWETQYF. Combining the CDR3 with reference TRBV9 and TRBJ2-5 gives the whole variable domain DSGVTQTPKHLITATGQRVTLRCSPRSGDLSVYWYQQSLDQGLQFLIQYYNGEERAKGNILERFSAQQFPDLHSELNLSSLELGDSALYFCASSSSRASGRWETQYFGPGTRLLVL.

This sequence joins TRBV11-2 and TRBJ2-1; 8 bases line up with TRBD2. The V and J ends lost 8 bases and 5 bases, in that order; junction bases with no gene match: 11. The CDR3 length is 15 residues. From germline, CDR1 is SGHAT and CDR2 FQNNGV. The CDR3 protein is CASSGSSAGDNEQFF. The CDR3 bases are TGTGCCAGCTCGGGCTCCTCAGCGGGAGACAATGAGCAGTTCTTC. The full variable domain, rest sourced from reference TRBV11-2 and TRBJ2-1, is EAGVAQSPRYKIIEKRQSVAFWCNPISGHATLYWYQQILGQGPKLLIQFQNNGVVDDSQLPKDRFSAERLKGVDSTLKIQPAKLEDSAVYLCASSGSSAGDNEQFFGPGTRLTVL.

CDR3 residues: CASSQVVLGGGPAGEQYF. Here the CDR3 DNA reads TGCGCCAGCAGCCAAGTAGTACTAGGGGGAGGGCCGGCGGGAGAGCAGTACTTC. This sequence joins TRBV4-1 and TRBJ2-7; the D gene is possibly TRBD2 (7 bases). Trimming stripped 1 base from V and 7 bases from J, with 26 bases between. The germline V gene encodes CDR1 MGHRA and CDR2 YSYEKL. This CDR3 has 18 residues.

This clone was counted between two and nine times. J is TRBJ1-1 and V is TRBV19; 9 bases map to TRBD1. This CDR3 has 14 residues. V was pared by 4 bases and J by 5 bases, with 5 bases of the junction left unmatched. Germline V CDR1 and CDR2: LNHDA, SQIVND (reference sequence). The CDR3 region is CASSTQGAGTEAFF. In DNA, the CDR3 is TGTGCCAGTAGTACACAGGGGGCAGGGACTGAAGCTTTCTTT.

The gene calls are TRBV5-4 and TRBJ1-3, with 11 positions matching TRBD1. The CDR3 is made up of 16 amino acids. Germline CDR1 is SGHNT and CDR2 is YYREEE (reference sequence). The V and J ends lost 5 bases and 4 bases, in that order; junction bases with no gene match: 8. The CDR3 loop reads CASSSGQGAMGNTIYF. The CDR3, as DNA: TGTGCCAGCAGTTCCGGACAGGGGGCGATGGGAAACACCATATATTTT. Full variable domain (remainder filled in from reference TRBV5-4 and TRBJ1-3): ETGVTQSPTHLIKTRGQQVTLRCSSQSGHNTVSWYQQALGQGPQFIFQYYREEENGRGNFPPRFSGLQFPNYSSELNVNALELDDSALYLCASSSGQGAMGNTIYFGEGSWLTVV.

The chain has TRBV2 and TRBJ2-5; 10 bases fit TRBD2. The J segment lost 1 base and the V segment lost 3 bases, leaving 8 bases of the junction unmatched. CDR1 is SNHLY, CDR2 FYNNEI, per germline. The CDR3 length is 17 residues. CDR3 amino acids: CASSDELAGTPQETQYF. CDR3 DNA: TGTGCCAGCAGTGATGAACTAGCGGGAACCCCCCAAGAGACCCAGTACTTC. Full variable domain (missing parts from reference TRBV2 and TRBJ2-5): EPEVTQTPSHQVTQMGQEVILRCVPISNHLYFYWYRQILGQKVEFLVSFYNNEISEKSEIFDDQFSVERPDGSNFTLKIRSTKLEDSAMYFCASSDELAGTPQETQYFGPGTRLLVL.

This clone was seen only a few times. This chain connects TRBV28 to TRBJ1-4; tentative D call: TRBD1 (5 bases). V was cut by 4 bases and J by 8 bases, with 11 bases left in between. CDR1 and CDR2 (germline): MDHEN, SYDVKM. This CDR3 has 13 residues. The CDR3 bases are TGTGCCAGCAGTTCCAGGGTGGGGGAAAAACTGTTTTTT. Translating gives CASSSRVGEKLFF.

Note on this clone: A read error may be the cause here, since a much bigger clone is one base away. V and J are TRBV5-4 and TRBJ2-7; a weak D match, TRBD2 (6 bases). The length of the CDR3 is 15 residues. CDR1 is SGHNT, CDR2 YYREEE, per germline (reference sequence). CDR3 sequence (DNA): TGTGCCAGCGGCTTCCCGGGACTGATCTCCTACGAGCAGTACTTC. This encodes CASGFPGLISYEQYF.

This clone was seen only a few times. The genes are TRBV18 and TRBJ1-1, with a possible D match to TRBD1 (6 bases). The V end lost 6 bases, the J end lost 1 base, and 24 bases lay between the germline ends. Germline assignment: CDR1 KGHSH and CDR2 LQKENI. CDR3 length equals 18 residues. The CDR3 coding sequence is TGTGCCAGCTCGAACCCTCTTATGGCAGGGGCGTGGAACACTGAAGCTTTCTTT. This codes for CASSNPLMAGAWNTEAFF.

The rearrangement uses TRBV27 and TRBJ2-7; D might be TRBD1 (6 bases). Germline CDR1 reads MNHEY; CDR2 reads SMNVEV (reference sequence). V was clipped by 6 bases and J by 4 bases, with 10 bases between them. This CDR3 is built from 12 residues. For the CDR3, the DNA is TGTGCCAGCAGAAAGACAGGATACGAGCAGTACTTC. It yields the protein CASRKTGYEQYF.

The CDR3 nucleotides are TGTGCCAGCAGTGACTCCAACTCTGGGGCCAACGTCCTGACTTTC. It yields the protein CASSDSNSGANVLTF. The chain is built from TRBV6-4 and TRBJ2-6, with no clear D. V shed 0 bases and J shed 0 bases, with 3 bases lying between them. Germline CDR1 reads MRHNA; CDR2 reads SNTAGT. The CDR3 has 15 amino acids.

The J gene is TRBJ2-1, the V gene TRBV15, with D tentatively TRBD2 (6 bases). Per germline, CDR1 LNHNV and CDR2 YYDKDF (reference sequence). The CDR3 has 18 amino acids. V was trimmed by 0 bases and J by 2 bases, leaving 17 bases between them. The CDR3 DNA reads TGTGCCACCAGCAGAGATTGGGGCGGGGCTCCCCCCTACAATGAGCAGTTCTTC. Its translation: CATSRDWGGAPPYNEQFF.

This CDR3 is CASSPMTGGGEAFF. CDR3 in DNA: TGTGCCAGTAGTCCTATGACAGGGGGTGGTGAAGCTTTCTTT. V gene TRBV19 combines with J gene TRBJ1-1, with 9 positions matching TRBD1. Trimming at V came to 5 bases and at J to 7 bases, leaving 8 bases not matched to a gene. The germline V gene encodes CDR1 LNHDA and CDR2 SQIVND (reference sequence). The CDR3 sequence is 14 residues long.

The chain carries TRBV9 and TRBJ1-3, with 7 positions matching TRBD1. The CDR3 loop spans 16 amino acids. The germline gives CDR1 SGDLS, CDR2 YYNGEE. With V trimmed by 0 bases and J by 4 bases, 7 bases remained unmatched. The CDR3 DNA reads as TGTGCCAGCAGCGTAGGGGACAGCCTGGAGGGAAACACCATATATTTT. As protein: CASSVGDSLEGNTIYF.

CDR3 DNA: TGTGCCAGCAGCGCCCTGGACAAGATGGCCTATGGCTACACCTTC. Translated, it gives CASSALDKMAYGYTF. The chain links TRBV7-9 to TRBJ1-2, with D possibly matching TRBD1 (5 bases). Trimming removed 5 bases at V and 4 bases at J, with 17 bases between. CDR3 length: 15 amino acids. Germline V lookup: CDR1 SEHNR, CDR2 FQNEAQ (reference sequence).

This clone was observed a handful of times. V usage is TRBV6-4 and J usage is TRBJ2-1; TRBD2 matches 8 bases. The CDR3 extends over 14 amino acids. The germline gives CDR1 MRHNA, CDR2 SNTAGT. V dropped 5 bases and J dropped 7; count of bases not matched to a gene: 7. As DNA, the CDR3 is TGTGCCAGCAGTCAGCTAGCGGGCTCGAATGAGCAGTTCTTC. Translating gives CASSQLAGSNEQFF.

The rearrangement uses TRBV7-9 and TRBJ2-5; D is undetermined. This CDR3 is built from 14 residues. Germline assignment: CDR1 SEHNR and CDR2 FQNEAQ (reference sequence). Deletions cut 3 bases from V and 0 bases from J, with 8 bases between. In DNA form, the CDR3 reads TGTGCCAGCAGCTTTATTCTAGACCAAGAGACCCAGTACTTC. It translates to CASSFILDQETQYF. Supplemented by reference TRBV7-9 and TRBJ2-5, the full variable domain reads DTGVSQNPRHKITKRGQNVTFRCDPISEHNRLYWYRQTLGQGPEFLTYFQNEAQLEKSRLLSDRFSAERPKGSFSTLEIQRTEQGDSAMYLCASSFILDQETQYFGPGTRLLVL.

The CDR3 protein is CASSFRDQETQYF. Here the CDR3 DNA reads TGTGCCAGCAGTTTCAGGGACCAAGAGACCCAGTACTTC. The chain links TRBV28 to TRBJ2-5, with D tentatively TRBD1 (5 bases). V lost 3 bases and J lost 0, with 5 bases in between. This CDR3 is built from 13 residues. The V gene's germline CDR1 is MDHEN and CDR2 SYDVKM.

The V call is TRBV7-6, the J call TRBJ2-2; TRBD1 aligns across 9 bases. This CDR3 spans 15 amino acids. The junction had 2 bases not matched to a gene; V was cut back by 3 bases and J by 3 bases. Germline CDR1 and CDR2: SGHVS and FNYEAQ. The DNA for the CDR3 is TGTGCCAGCAGCTTTAACAGGGGGCACACCGGGGAGCTGTTTTTT. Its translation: CASSFNRGHTGELFF.

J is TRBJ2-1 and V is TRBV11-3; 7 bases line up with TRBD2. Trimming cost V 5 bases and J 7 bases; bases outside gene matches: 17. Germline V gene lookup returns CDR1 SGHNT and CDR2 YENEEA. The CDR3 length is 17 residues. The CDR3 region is CASSQRSAGEEANEQFF. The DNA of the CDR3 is TGTGCCAGCAGCCAGAGGAGTGCGGGAGAGGAGGCTAATGAGCAGTTCTTC.

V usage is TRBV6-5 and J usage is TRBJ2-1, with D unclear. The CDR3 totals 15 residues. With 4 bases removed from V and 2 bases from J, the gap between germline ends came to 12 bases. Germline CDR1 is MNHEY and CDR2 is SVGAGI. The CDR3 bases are TGTGCCAGCAGTTGGAAGACTGGAACCTACAATGAGCAGTTCTTC. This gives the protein CASSWKTGTYNEQFF.

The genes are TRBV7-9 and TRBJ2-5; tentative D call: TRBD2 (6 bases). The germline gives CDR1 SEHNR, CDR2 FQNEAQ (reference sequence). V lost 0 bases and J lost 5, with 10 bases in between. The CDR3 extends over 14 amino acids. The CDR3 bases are TGTGCCAGCAGCTTAGCTCCGGGGGTCGAGACCCAGTACTTC. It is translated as CASSLAPGVETQYF.